This T cell receptor beta chain emerged from a study of control samples from healthy donors and cancer patients. The CDR3 consists of 13 residues. The V gene's germline CDR1 is SGHVS and CDR2 FQNEAQ. Germline trimming cut 4 bases from V and 6 bases from J; bases unmatched to any gene: 3. The data were produced by immunoSEQ multiplex PCR, yet TCRdb's version contains in-frame clones alone and is incomplete. Altogether 130,000 or so clones are present, 90% to 95% being singletons, with the ten largest covering approximately 15%. This clone was counted a few times. The TCR was taken from a man aged 55-75 years with colorectal cancer. What was sequenced was PBMCs. The rearrangement joins TRBV7-8 to TRBJ2-1, with 7 bases fitting TRBD2. CDR3: CASSSAGPNEQFF. Here the CDR3 DNA reads TGTGCCAGCAGCTCAGCGGGGCCCAATGAGCAGTTCTTC.